The entry below gives a single T cell receptor (beta chain) sequence along with its context. No antigen is known for it. This sample was included in a study of CD8 T cells in Susac syndrome. Turning to the study itself: Patients with Susac syndrome were therapy-naive, on corticosteroids, or on intravenous immunoglobulin alone at blood draw. Study results and caveats: Across the total CD8+ repertoires, about 17 Susac-specific public clones were detected, and across the CD8+ TEMRA repertoires, roughly 5 such clones were detected.

Patients with Susac syndrome fulfilled recently defined diagnostic criteria for definite or probable disease. Negative magnetic isolation gave CD8+ and CD4+ cells; FACS enriched CD8+ TEMRA. An amount of RNA that ranged from about 0.45 to 1 ug was reverse transcribed with random hexamers. MiXCR, run by TCRdb on the immunoSEQ multiplex PCR reads, gives a single entry per CDR3 protein. There are about 82,000 distinct CDR3 sequences in the sample; roughly 96% occur only once, and roughly 0.62% lies in the top ten. The germline CDR1 and CDR2 sequences are MNHEY and SVGAGI. The CDR3 has 15 amino acids. Trimming took off 10 bases at V and 0 bases at J, with 13 bases between the two ends.

This chain joins TRBV6-5 and TRBJ2-6; D possibly matches TRBD1 or TRBD2 (5 bases each). Material: CD8+ T cells from PBMCs. The clonotype was recovered from a human donor with Susac syndrome. Here the CDR3 DNA reads TGTGCCATCGGGACGTCGAACTCTGGGGCCAACGTCCTGACTTTC. Translation: CAIGTSNSGANVLTF.